The source of this T cell receptor (beta chain) is a study of shared clonotypes between healthy human individuals. V lost 5 bases and J 6 bases, leaving 20 bases between the germline ends. The CDR3 length is 15 residues. Germline CDR1 SGHTA, CDR2 FQGNSA. The assay was immunoSEQ multiplex PCR, and TCRdb's table has in-frame clones only and misses some. The table lists roughly 1,800,000 clones, approximately 94% of them singletons. CD45RO-negative cells were positively selected for CCR7, leaving out terminally differentiated effector memory CD45RA+ cells. This rearrangement joins TRBV7-2 to TRBJ2-7; D is possibly TRBD2 (7 bases). The sequence came from a man aged 18 to 30 in good health. The material sequenced was naive CD8+ T cells sorted from blood. DNA of the CDR3: TGTGCCAGCAGCGCCTGGGGCTTGGGAGGGGGCGAGCAGTACTTC. Its protein product is CASSAWGLGGGEQYF.